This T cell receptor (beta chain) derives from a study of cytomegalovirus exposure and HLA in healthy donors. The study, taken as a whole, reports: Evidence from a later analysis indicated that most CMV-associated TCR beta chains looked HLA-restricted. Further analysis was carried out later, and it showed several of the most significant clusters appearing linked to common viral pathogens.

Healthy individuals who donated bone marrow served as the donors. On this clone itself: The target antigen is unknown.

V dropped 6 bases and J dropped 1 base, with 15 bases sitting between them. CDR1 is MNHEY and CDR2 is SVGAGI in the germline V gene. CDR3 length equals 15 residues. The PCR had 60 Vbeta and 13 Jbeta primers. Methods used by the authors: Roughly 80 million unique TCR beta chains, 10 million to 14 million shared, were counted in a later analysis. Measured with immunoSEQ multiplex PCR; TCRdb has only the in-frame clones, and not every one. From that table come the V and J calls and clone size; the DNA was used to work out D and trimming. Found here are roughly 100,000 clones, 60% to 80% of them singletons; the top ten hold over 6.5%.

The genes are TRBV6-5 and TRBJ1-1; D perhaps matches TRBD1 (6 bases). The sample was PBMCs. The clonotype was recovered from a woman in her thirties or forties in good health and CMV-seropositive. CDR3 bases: TGTGCCAGCAGAGAGACAGGCGATAAGAACACTGAAGCTTTCTTT. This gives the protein CASRETGDKNTEAFF.